The present entry profiles one T cell receptor (beta chain) with its context. The sample is drawn from a study of T cells in Graves' hyperthyroidism and ophthalmopathy. It was RNA transcripts that yielded the amplified TCR beta CDR3 regions. First-round RT-PCR targeting the TCR CDR3 was performed with the HTBI primer set. One entry per CDR3 protein results from TCRdb running MiXCR on the multiplex PCR reads. The sample contains a few hundred thousand distinct CDR3 sequences, less than 25% of which appear only once. Germline CDR1 and CDR2: DFQATT and SNEGSKA (reference sequence). This CDR3 comprises 13 residues. The V gene lost 5 bases and the J gene lost 0 bases, with 8 bases spanning the gap.

The sample consisted of blood. The chain couples TRBV20-1 to TRBJ1-5; perhaps TRBD1 as D (6 bases). This clonotype was obtained from a woman in her 70s with Graves' ophthalmopathy. The CDR3 bases are TGCAGTGCTCTCAGGGGTAGCAATCAGCCCCAGCATTTT. Protein: CSALRGSNQPQHF.